The present TCR beta chain was sequenced within a study of beta chain features in type 1 diabetes. As for the study in general: When patients were set against healthy donors, age, gender and cell yields were similar.

Each population that was sorted was more than 95% pure. The CDR3 is 16 residues long. CDR1 is SGHNT, CDR2 YENEEA, per germline. The V and J ends lost 5 bases and 4 bases, in that order; junction bases with no gene match: 11. TCRB transcripts that were expressed got sequenced, as all of the isolated RNA had been reverse transcribed. Reads from naive, central memory and regulatory T cell samples averaged around 3.6 million. Sequencing was performed with immunoSEQ multiplex PCR; in TCRdb, only in-frame clones are kept and a portion is missing. The sample contains approximately 250,000 clones, 20% to 25% of which appear only once. Regarding the study as a whole: Type 1 diabetes patients had TCRB CDR3s that were shorter (moderately but significantly so) in all four CD4+ subsets. High-TCR-expressing cells could be over-represented by cDNA sequencing.

Worth noting for this clone: As yet, its antigen is unknown.

The receptor was isolated from a woman in her 30s with type 1 diabetes. The chain carries TRBV11-3 and TRBJ2-3; 8 bases are shared with TRBD1. Sequencing was carried out using naive CD4+ T cells from blood. The DNA of the CDR3 is TGTGCCAGCAGCCCATGGACAGGGCTGTTCGCAGATACGCAGTATTTT. This gives the protein CASSPWTGLFADTQYF.